This T cell receptor (beta chain) is drawn from a study of T cell repertoires in cytomegalovirus infection. For the study at large: Epitope selection comprised recently identified HLA-C-restricted CMV epitopes and well-studied HLA-B-restricted CMV epitopes. CMV infection together with matching HLA type was indicated by public TCR beta signatures. Study-level results: Summed frequency of shared TCR beta families picked out CMV carriers who also had the relevant HLA. HLA-C-restricted CMV-specific TCR beta clonotypes prevailed in the ex vivo response.

The CDR3 runs to 15 residues. The germline V gene has CDR1 SEHNR and CDR2 FQNEAQ (reference sequence). Trimming at V came to 7 bases and at J to 8 bases, leaving 11 bases not matched to a gene. Each CDR3 protein is one row after TCRdb ran MiXCR on the reads. The sample gives under 200,000 distinct CDR3 sequences, roughly 21% of which show up once; 25% is in the top ten. This clonotype was seen a handful of times. Its specificity is not known. Specimen: CD8+ T cells from cultured PBMCs, collected from culture after CMV antigen stimulation. This chain links TRBV7-9 with TRBJ2-1; 10 bases align to TRBD2. This receptor was taken from a human donor in good health (CMV status not recorded). Some clones in this sample may be carry-over from other donors' samples. The CDR3 reads CASKSSGGARDEQFF. CDR3 coding DNA: TGTGCCAGCAAGTCGAGCGGGGGGGCAAGAGATGAGCAGTTCTTC.